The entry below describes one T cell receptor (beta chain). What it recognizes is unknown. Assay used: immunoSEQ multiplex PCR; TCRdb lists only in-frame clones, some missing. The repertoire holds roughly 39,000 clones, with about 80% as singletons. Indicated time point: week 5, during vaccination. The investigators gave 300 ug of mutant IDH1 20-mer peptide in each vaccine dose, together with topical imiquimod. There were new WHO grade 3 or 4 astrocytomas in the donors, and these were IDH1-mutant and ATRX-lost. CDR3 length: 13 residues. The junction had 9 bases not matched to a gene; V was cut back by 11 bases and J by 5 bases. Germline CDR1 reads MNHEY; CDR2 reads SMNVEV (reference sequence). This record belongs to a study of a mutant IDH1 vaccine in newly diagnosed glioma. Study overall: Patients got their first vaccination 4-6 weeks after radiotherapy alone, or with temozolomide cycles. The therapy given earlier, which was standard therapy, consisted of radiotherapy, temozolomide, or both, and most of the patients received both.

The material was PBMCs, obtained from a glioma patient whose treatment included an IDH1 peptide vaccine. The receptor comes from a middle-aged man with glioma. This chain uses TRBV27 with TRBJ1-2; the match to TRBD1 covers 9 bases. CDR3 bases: TGTGCCTCATGGAAGGGGACAGGGTATGGCTACACCTTC. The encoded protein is CASWKGTGYGYTF.